This paragraph reports one T cell receptor (beta chain). The sample comes from a study of T cell responses to AZD1222 COVID-19 vaccine. Germline V gene data show CDR1 as SGHNT and CDR2 as YENEEA. The CDR3 contains 15 residues. Trimming took off 5 bases at V and 0 bases at J, with 11 bases between the two ends. Using immunoSEQ multiplex PCR, the repertoire was profiled, and TCRdb retains in-frame clones only, with some absent. The top ten hold roughly 1.5% of the sample, which has about 120,000 clones, about 90% seen once. V usage is TRBV11-3 and J usage is TRBJ2-1; D is perhaps TRBD1 or TRBD2 (7 bases each). Specimen: peripheral blood, collected 28 days after the second AZD1222 dose. This sequence originates from an adult who received the AZD1222 COVID-19 vaccine. CDR3 in DNA: TGTGCCAGCAGCCAGGGGGACTACTCCTACAATGAGCAGTTCTTC. Translating it yields CASSQGDYSYNEQFF.